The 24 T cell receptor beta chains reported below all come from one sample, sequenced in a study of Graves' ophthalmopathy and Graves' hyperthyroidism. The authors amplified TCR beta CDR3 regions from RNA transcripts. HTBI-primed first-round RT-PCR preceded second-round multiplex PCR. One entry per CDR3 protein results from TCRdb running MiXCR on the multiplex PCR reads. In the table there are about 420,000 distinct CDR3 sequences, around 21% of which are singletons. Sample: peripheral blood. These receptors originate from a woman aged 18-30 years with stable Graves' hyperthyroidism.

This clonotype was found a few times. CDR3 amino acids: CASRRTIDGYTF. CDR3 coding DNA: TGTGCCAGCAGACGGACAATCGATGGCTACACCTTC. The chain is built from TRBV28 and TRBJ1-2, with D possibly being TRBD1 (5 bases). CDR1 and CDR2 from the germline V gene are MDHEN and SYDVKM. This CDR3 contains 12 residues. The ends were cut back, 6 bases at V and 6 bases at J, with 11 bases in the middle.

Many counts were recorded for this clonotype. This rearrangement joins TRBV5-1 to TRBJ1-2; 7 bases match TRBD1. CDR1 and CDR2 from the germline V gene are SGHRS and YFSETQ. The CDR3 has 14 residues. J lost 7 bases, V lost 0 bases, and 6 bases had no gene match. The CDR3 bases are TGCGCCAGCAGCTTGGACGGCAGGGGGTTTGGCTACACCTTC. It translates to CASSLDGRGFGYTF.

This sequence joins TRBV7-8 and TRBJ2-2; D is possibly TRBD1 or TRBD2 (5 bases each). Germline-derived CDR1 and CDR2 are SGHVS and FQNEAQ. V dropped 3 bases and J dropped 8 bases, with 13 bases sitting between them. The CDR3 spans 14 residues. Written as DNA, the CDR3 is TGTGCCAGCAGCTTGGGGACGGCCGTTGGGGAGCTGTTTTTT. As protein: CASSLGTAVGELFF.

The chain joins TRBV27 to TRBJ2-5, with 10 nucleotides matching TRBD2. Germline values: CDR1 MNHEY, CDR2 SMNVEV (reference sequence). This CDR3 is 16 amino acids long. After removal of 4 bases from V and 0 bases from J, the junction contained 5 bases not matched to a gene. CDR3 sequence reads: CASSSLTSGYQETQYF. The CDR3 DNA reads TGTGCCAGCAGTTCACTGACTAGCGGGTACCAAGAGACCCAGTACTTC.

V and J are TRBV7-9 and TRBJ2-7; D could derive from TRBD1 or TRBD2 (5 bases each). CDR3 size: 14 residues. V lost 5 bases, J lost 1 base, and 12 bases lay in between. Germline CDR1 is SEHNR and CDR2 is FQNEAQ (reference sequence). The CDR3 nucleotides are TGTGCCAGCAGCCCCCGGGGCGGGTCCTACGAGCAGTACTTC. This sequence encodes CASSPRGGSYEQYF.

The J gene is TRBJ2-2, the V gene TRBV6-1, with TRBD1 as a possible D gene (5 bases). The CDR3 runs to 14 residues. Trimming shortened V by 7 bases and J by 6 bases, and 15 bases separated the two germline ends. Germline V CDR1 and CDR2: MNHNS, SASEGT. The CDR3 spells CASMYGAESGELFF. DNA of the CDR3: TGTGCCAGCATGTATGGGGCAGAGTCCGGGGAGCTGTTTTTT.

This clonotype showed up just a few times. The CDR3 is CASSEATEGDFF. The DNA for the CDR3 is TGTGCCAGCAGTGAAGCGACGGAGGGCGATTTCTTT. This sequence joins TRBV6-1 and TRBJ1-1; no reliable D call. Trimming removed 0 bases at V and 13 bases at J, with 12 bases between. CDR3 size: 12 residues. Looked up from germline, CDR1 is MNHNS and CDR2 is SASEGT.

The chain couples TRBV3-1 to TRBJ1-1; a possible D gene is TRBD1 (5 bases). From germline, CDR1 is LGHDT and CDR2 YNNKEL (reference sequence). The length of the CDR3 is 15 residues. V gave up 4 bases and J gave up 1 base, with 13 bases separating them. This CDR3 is CASSPVDTWNTEAFF. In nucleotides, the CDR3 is TGTGCCAGCAGCCCAGTGGACACCTGGAACACTGAAGCTTTCTTT.

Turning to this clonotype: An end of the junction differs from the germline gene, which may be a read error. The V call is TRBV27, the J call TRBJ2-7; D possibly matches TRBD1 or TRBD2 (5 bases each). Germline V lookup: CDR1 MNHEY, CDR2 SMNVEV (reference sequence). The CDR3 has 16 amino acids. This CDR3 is CVSRPPWDGSSYEQYF. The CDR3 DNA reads TGTGTCAGCCGTCCCCCGTGGGACGGCAGCTCCTACGAGCAGTACTTC.

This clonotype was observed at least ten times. CDR3 residues: CASSASRLLQETQYF. The CDR3 DNA reads as TGTGCCAGCAGTGCCTCCCGGCTACTCCAAGAGACCCAGTACTTC. The rearrangement joins TRBV6-1 to TRBJ2-5, with unresolved D. The length of the CDR3 is 15 residues. Trimming took 4 bases from V and 1 from J, leaving 13 bases between them. CDR1 MNHNS and CDR2 SASEGT come from the germline V gene.

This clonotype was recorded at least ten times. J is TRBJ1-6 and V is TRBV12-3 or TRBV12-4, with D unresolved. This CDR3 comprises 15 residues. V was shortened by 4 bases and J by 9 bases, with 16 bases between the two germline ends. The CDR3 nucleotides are TGTGCCAGCAGTTCCCGCCCTGAACTCTCTTCACCCCTCCACTTT. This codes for CASSSRPELSSPLHF.

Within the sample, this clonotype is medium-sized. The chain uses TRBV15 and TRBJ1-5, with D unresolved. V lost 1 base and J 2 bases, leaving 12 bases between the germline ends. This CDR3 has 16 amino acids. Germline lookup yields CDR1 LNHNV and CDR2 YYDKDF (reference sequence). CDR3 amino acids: CATSRVGNRGNQPQHF. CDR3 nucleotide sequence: TGTGCCACCAGCAGAGTGGGGAACAGAGGCAATCAGCCCCAGCATTTT.

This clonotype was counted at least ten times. The CDR3 DNA reads as TGTGCCAGCAGTGAAGGTGGGGTCAGGACTGAAGCTTTCTTT. Its protein product is CASSEGGVRTEAFF. V is TRBV2 and J is TRBJ1-1; D is unresolved. The CDR3 spans 14 residues. In germline, CDR1 is SNHLY, CDR2 FYNNEI. Trimming stripped 1 base from V and 5 bases from J, with 11 bases between.

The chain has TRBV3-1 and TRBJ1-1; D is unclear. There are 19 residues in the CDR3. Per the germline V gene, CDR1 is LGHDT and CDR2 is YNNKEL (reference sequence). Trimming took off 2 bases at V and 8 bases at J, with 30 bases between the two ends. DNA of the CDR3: TGTGCCAGCAGCCAATTTTTCTCAAAGGTCCGAACACGGCCACTGGAAGCTTTCTTT. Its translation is CASSQFFSKVRTRPLEAFF.

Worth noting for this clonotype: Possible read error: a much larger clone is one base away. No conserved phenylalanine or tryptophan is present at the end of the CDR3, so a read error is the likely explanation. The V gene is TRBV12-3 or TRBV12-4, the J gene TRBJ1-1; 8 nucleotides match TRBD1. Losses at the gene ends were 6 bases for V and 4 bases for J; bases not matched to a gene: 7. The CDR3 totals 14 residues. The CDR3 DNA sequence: TGTGCCAGCAGAAAGAGACAGGGGATCACTGAAGCTTTCTTG. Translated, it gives CASRKRQGITEAFL.

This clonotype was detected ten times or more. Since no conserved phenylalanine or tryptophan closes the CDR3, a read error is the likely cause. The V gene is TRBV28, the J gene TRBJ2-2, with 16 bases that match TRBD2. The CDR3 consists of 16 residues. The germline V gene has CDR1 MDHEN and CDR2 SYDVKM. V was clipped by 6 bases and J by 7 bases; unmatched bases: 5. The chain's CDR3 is CASRGLAGGPDGELFS. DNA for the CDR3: TGTGCCAGCAGGGGACTAGCGGGAGGGCCGGACGGGGAGCTGTTTTCT.

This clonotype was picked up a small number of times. The CDR3 coding sequence is TGCGCCAGCAGCCGGACAGGGGTAGGTCAGCCCCAGCATTTT. Amino acids: CASSRTGVGQPQHF. The chain recombines TRBV4-1 with TRBJ1-5; 9 nucleotides agree with TRBD1. Germline V lookup: CDR1 MGHRA, CDR2 YSYEKL. This CDR3 comprises 14 residues. Trimming removed 4 bases from V and 6 bases from J; junction bases left unmatched: 4.

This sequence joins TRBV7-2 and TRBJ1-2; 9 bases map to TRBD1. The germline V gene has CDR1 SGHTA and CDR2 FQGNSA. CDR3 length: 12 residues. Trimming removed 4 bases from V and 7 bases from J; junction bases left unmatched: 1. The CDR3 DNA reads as TGTGCCAGCAGCTCGGACAGGGGTGGCTACACCTTC. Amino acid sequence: CASSSDRGGYTF.

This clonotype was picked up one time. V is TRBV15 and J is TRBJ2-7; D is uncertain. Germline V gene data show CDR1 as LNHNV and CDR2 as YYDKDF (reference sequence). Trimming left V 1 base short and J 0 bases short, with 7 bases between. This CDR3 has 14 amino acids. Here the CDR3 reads CATSRGADSYEQYF. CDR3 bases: TGTGCCACCAGCAGAGGGGCAGACTCCTACGAGCAGTACTTC.

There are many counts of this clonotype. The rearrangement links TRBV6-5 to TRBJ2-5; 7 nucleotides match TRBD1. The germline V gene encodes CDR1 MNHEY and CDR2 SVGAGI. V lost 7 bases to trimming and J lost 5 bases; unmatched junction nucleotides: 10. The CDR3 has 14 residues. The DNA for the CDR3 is TGTGCCAGCACCCGAAGGGGGCAGGCGGAGACCCAGTACTTC. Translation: CASTRRGQAETQYF.

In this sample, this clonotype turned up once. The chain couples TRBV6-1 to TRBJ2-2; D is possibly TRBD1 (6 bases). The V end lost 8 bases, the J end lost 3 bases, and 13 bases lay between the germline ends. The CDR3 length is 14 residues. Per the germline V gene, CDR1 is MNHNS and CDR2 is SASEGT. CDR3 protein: CASQTGYYTGELFF. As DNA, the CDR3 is TGTGCCAGCCAGACAGGATATTACACCGGGGAGCTGTTTTTT.

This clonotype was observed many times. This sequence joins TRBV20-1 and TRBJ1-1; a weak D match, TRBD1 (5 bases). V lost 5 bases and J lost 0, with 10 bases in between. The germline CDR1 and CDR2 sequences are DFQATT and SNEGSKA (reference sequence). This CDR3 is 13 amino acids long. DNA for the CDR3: TGCAGTGCTTCTCAGGGTATGAACACTGAAGCTTTCTTT. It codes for CSASQGMNTEAFF.

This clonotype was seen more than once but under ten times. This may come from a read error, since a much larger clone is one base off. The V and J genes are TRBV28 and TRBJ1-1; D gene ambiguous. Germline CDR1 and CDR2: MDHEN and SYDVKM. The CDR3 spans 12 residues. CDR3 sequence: CASSFAVTGAFF. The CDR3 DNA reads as TGTGCCAGCAGTTTTGCGGTCACTGGAGCTTTCTTT.

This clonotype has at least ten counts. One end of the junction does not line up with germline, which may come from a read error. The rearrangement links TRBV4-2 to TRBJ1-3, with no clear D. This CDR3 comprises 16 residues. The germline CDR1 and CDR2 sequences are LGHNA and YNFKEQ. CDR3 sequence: CASTQPNSDGRNTIYF. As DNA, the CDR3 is TGTGCCAGCACCCAACCGAATTCGGACGGCCGAAACACCATATATTTT.